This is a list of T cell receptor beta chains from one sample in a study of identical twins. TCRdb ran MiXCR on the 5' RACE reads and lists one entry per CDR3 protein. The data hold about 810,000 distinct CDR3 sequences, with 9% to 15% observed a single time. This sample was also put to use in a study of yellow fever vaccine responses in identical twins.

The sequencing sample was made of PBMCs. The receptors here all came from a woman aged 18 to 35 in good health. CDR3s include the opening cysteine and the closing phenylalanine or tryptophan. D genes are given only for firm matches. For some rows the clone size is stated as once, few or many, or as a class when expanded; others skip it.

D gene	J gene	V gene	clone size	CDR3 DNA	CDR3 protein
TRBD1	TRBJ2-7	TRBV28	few	TGTGCCAGCAGGCCTACAGGGGTTTACGAGCAGTACTTC	CASRPTGVYEQYF
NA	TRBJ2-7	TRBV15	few	TGTGCCACCAGCAGACAGAGCTCCTACGAGCAGTACTTC	CATSRQSSYEQYF
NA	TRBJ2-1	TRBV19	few	TGTGCCAGTTCCCTAACAGGGACTCAATCCTACAATGAGCAGTTCTTC	CASSLTGTQSYNEQFF
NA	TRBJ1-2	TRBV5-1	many	TGCGCCAGCAGCTTGGTATCCGGAGGTGGCTACACCTTC	CASSLVSGGGYTF
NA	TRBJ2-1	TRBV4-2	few	TGTGCCAGCAGCCAAGAATCAGGATATACCTACAATGAGCAGTTCTTC	CASSQESGYTYNEQFF
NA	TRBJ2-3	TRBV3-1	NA	TGTGCCAGCAGCCAAGATCCGACAGGCGCCTTCACAGATACGCAGTATTTT	CASSQDPTGAFTDTQYF
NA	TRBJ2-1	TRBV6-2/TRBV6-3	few	TGTGCCAGCAGTTACTCTGCATACAATGAGCAGTTCTTC	CASSYSAYNEQFF
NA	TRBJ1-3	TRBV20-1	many	TGCAGTGCTCAGCAGACAGTTGGAAACACCATATATTTT	CSAQQTVGNTIYF
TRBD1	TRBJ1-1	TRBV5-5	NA	TGTGCCAGCAGCGCAACACAGGGGGCGCGCACTGAAGCTTTCTTT	CASSATQGARTEAFF
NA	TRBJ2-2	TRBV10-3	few	TGTGCCATCAGTGAGTCGGGGCCTAGCGCGAACACCGGGGAGCTGTTTTTT	CAISESGPSANTGELFF
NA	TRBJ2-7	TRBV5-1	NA	TGCGCCAGCAGCTTGGGTATGGGAATCTACGAGCAGTACTTC	CASSLGMGIYEQYF
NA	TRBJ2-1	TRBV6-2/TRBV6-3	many	TGTGCCAGCAAATCGGGGTACAATGAGCAGTTCTTC	CASKSGYNEQFF
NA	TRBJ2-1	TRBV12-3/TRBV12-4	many	TGTGCCAGCACCACGGTTGGGAACTACAATGAGCAGTTCTTC	CASTTVGNYNEQFF
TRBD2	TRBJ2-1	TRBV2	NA	TGTGCCAGCATGAGGACTAGCGCCTACAATGAGCAGTTCTTC	CASMRTSAYNEQFF
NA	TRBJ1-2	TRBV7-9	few	TGTGCCAGCGACCCGGGGACGAACTATGGCTACACCTTC	CASDPGTNYGYTF
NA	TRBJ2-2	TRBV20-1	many	TGCAGTGCTTTCAACACCGGGGAGCTGTTTTTT	CSAFNTGELFF
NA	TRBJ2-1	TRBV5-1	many	TGTGCCAGCAGCTTAGTTGGTCTTAATGAGCAGTTCTTC	CASSLVGLNEQFF
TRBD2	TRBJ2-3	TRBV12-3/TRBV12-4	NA	TGTGCCAGCAGTTTCAGTGGGAGGGCGCGGGATACGCAGTATTTT	CASSFSGRARDTQYF
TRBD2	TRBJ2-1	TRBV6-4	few	TGTGCCAGCAGTGAGAGGACTAGCGGTGAGCAGTTCTTC	CASSERTSGEQFF
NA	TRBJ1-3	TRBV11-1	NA	TGTGCCAGCAGCACCGGACGGGGAAACACCATATATTTT	CASSTGRGNTIYF
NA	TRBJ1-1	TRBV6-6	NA	TGTGCCAGCAGTCCGTACAGAGACTCCGAAGCTTTCTTT	CASSPYRDSEAFF
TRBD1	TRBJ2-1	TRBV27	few	TGTGCCAGCAAGGGGACAGGGGCGAGGTACAATGAGCAGTTCTTC	CASKGTGARYNEQFF
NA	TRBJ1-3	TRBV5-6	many	TGTGCCAGCAGTCCCAGGGGATGGTCTGGAAACACCATATATTTT	CASSPRGWSGNTIYF
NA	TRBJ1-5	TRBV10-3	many	TGTGCCATCAGCCGCACTGAGGATCAGCCCCAGCATTTT	CAISRTEDQPQHF
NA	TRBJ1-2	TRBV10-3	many	TGTGCCATCAGTACCCGGGACTTACGCGGCTACACCTTC	CAISTRDLRGYTF
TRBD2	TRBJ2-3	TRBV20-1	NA	TGCAGTGCTAGAGGCGAACCCGAACTAGCGGGGATCCTAGCGGGCACAGATACGCAGTATTTT	CSARGEPELAGILAGTDTQYF
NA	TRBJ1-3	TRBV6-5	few	TGTGCCAGCAGTTACTATAGGCAGGAGGAGAGCACCATATATTTT	CASSYYRQEESTIYF
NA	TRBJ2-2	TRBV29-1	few	TGCAGCGTTGTGGCCAGGGGTACCGGGGAGCTGTTTTTT	CSVVARGTGELFF
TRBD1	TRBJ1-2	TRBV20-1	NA	TGCAGTGCTAGAAAGGGGGCCGGCAGTAACTATGGCTACACCTTC	CSARKGAGSNYGYTF
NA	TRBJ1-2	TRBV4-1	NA	TGCGCCAGCAGCCAAGGGTACCGGGCGAGCTATGGCTACACCTTC	CASSQGYRASYGYTF
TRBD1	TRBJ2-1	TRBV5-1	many	TGCGCCAGCAGCCCCGGGACAGGGGAAAATGAGCAGTTCTTC	CASSPGTGENEQFF
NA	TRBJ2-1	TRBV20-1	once	TGCAGTGCTAGTCTGCAAGAGCAGTTCTTC	CSASLQEQFF
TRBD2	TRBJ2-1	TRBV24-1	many	TGTGCCACCACTAGCGGGGACAGTAGGATCGAGCAGTTCTTC	CATTSGDSRIEQFF
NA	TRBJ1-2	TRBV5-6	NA	TGTGCCAGCAGCTTGGTGAGGATTAACTATGGCTACACCTTC	CASSLVRINYGYTF
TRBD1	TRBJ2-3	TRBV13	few	TGTGCCAGCAGCCCCAACAGACGGGACAGGGTTCTTGATACGCAGTATTTT	CASSPNRRDRVLDTQYF
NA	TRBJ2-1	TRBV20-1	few	TGCAGTGCTGAAGGACAAACGGGCAATGAGCAGTTCTTC	CSAEGQTGNEQFF
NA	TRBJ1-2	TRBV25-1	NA	TGTGCCAGCAGTCTGGGGTACCATGGCTACACCTTC	CASSLGYHGYTF
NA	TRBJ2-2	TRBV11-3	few	TGTGCCAGCAGATATTCGACAGGCAACACCGGGGAGCTGTTTTTT	CASRYSTGNTGELFF
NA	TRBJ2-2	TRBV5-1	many	TGCGCCAGCCGGGACTCGCCTTTTGAAGCCGGGGAGCTGTTTTTT	CASRDSPFEAGELFF
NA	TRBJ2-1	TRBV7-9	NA	TGTGCCAGCAGCCGGGACACCGGGTACGGGAATGAGCAGTTCTTC	CASSRDTGYGNEQFF
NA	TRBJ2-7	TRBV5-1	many	TGCGCCAGCAGCAGGACTTCCCAATCCTACGAGCAGTACTTC	CASSRTSQSYEQYF
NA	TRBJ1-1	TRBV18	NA	TGTGCCAGCTCACCCCGACAGGCCGGGGTTGTTGACACTGAAGCTTTCTTT	CASSPRQAGVVDTEAFF
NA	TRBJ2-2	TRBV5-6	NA	TGTGCCAGCAGCTTGGAGGATCCTAGAAGTTGGTCCGGGGAGCTGTTTTTT	CASSLEDPRSWSGELFF
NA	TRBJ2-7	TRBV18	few	TGTGCCAGCTCACCCGGCGGGACGGCCAGCTCCTACGAGCAGTACTTC	CASSPGGTASSYEQYF
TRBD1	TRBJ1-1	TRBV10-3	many	TGTGCCATCAGGGACCCGACAGGGGGTATGACTGAAGCTTTCTTT	CAIRDPTGGMTEAFF
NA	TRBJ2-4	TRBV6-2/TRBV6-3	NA	TGTGCCAGCAGTTACGAGGACATGGCCAAAAACATTCAGTACTTC	CASSYEDMAKNIQYF
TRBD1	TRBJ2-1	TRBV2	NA	TGTGCCAGCTGGGCCCGGGACAGGGGGCGAGTCGCCTACAATGAGCAGTTCTTC	CASWARDRGRVAYNEQFF
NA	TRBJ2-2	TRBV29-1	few	TGCAGCGTCGCCACGGGCGGGGAGCTGTTTTTT	CSVATGGELFF
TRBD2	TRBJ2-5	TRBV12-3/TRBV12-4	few	TGTGCCAGCACCGCGGGAGGACTCCGGGAGACCCAGTACTTC	CASTAGGLRETQYF